This TCR beta chain is drawn from a study of T cells in tuberculosis. Study-wide context: CD1B tetramers identified T cells specific for mycobacterial lipid GMM.

Chain pairing is unknown; alpha and beta were sequenced separately. Method: immunoSEQ multiplex PCR; TCRdb's copy keeps in-frame clones and lacks some. Of 80,000 to 100,000 clones listed, roughly 91% are singletons. The V and J ends lost 6 bases and 2 bases respectively, with 15 bases between them. Germline CDR1 PRHDT, CDR2 FYEKMQ (reference sequence). The CDR3 has 15 amino acids. After thawing and overnight rest, PBMC were stained with GMM-loaded CD1B tetramer, viability dye and anti-CD3 for sorting. The lipid loaded on the CD1B tetramers was C32 glucose monomycolate from Rhodococcus equi. Before cryopreservation, the sorted PBMC lost their CD14-expressing monocytes. From each donor, some 100,000 tetramer-negative cells were sorted. The table lists this clone with a count of one.

Sequencing was performed on CD1b-GMM tetramer-negative cells sorted from PBMCs. The sequence was obtained from an adult woman with latent tuberculosis. V usage is TRBV13 and J usage is TRBJ2-3, with D maybe TRBD2 (7 bases). As DNA, the CDR3 is TGTGCCAGCAGAACTCGGGGGGCCCACACAGATACGCAGTATTTT. Translated, it gives CASRTRGAHTDTQYF.